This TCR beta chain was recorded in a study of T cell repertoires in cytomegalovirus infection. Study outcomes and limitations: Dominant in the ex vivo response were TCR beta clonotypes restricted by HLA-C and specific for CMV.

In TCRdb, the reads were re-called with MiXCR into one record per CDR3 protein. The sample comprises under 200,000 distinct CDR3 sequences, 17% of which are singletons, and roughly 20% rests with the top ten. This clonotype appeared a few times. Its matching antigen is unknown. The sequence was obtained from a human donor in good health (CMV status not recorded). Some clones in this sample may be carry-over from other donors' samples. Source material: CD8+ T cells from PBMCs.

CDR3 residues: CASSDSRGGYNEQFF. The CDR3 coding sequence is TGTGCCAGCAGTGACTCGCGGGGGGGCTACAATGAGCAGTTCTTC. The genes are TRBV6-4 and TRBJ2-1, with 9 bases fitting TRBD2. The CDR3 has 15 amino acids. The ends lost 0 bases at V and 3 bases at J; junction bases unmatched: 0. CDR1 is MRHNA, CDR2 SNTAGT, per germline.